There are a few counts of the clone carrying this T cell receptor beta chain. What it binds is unknown. This CDR3 has 13 residues. V shed 6 bases and J 3 bases; nucleotides not matched to a gene: 4. Germline-derived CDR1 and CDR2 are MNHNS and SASEGT. This sample is drawn from a study of T cell repertoires in cytomegalovirus infection. In the study overall: HLA-B-restricted CMV epitopes that are well studied were used alongside recently identified HLA-C-restricted ones. An indication of both CMV infection and matching HLA type came from public TCR beta signatures. The study's findings and limits: Summed public TCR beta family frequency identified CMV carriers bearing the relevant HLA. Within the response measured ex vivo, HLA-C-restricted CMV-specific TCR beta clonotypes were dominant.

TCRdb reanalysed the reads using MiXCR and keeps one entry per CDR3 protein. The sample yields some 320,000 distinct CDR3 sequences, 25% to 30% seen once. The receptor was isolated from a human donor in good health (CMV status not recorded). Some clones in this sample may be carry-over from other donors' samples. The chain employs TRBV6-1 and TRBJ1-2, with 7 bases aligning to TRBD1. The material was cultured PBMCs, obtained from culture after CMV antigen stimulation. CDR3 DNA sequence: TGTGCCAGCAGAATAACAGGGGACTATGGCTACACCTTC. Its translation is CASRITGDYGYTF.